This TCR beta chain derives from a study of T cell responses to AZD1222 COVID-19 vaccine. As for the study in general: Pooled in the analysis were second doses at about 4 or about 12 weeks. Regarding the study as a whole: Close to half of spike-specific TCRs reportedly recognize unmutated variant regions. Clonal diversity was possibly underestimated, and white British individuals and females predominated among donors. Vaccine-associated CD4 TCRs spanned spike, dominant at 160-218 and 743-854.

In regard to this clone: Its target is not known.

Germline CDR1 reads MGHRA; CDR2 reads YSYEKL. Trimming removed 0 bases from V and 2 bases from J, with 20 bases in between. The CDR3 runs to 18 residues. The repertoire was sequenced with immunoSEQ multiplex PCR; TCRdb's copy has only in-frame clones and lacks some. The sample holds approximately 190,000 clones, roughly 93% seen once. This TCR came from an adult in good health. The sequences come from peripheral blood, collected on day 0 of AZD1222 vaccination. This chain joins TRBV4-1 and TRBJ2-7; no reliable D call. The CDR3 protein is CASSQDPSEGVRTYEQYF. The CDR3 coding sequence is TGCGCCAGCAGCCAAGATCCCTCCGAAGGAGTGAGAACCTACGAGCAGTACTTC.